The next 25 T cell receptor beta chains were all read from a single sample in a study of a mutant IDH1 vaccine in newly diagnosed glioma. As for time point: week 23, last vaccination. The investigators gave 300 ug of mutant IDH1 20-mer peptide in each vaccine dose, together with topical imiquimod. Their antigens remain unidentified. Only in-frame clones appear in the TCRdb table, and some are missing; sequencing was by immunoSEQ multiplex PCR. The data show 25,000 to 35,000 clones, with around 87% seen just once and around 2.6% held by the top ten. The specimen comprised PBMCs, sampled from a glioma patient whose treatment included an IDH1 peptide vaccine. Source of these receptors: a man aged 40-49 years with glioma.

J is TRBJ2-2 and V is TRBV5-5, with 10 bases aligning to TRBD1. The germline V gene has CDR1 SGHKS and CDR2 YYEKEE (reference sequence). The CDR3 is 17 residues long. V lost 4 bases, J lost 4 bases, and 10 bases stayed unmatched. This CDR3 is CASSAAGQGPSTGELFF. The CDR3 coding sequence is TGTGCCAGCAGCGCGGCGGGACAGGGGCCTAGCACCGGGGAGCTGTTTTTT.

The rearrangement joins TRBV28 to TRBJ1-3; D gene uncertain. The CDR3 is made up of 15 amino acids. The germline V gene has CDR1 MDHEN and CDR2 SYDVKM. V lost 7 bases, J lost 2 bases, and 15 bases lay in between. CDR3 residues: CASNVPRGPGNTIYF. The CDR3 nucleotides are TGTGCCAGCAACGTCCCGCGTGGCCCTGGAAACACCATATATTTT.

The CDR3 sequence: CASGTPGPGANVLTF. CDR3 bases: TGTGCCAGCGGAACACCGGGCCCCGGGGCCAACGTCCTGACTTTC. The chain carries TRBV28 and TRBJ2-6; D remains ambiguous. Trimming stripped 8 bases from V and 4 bases from J, with 15 bases between. In germline, CDR1 is MDHEN, CDR2 SYDVKM. This CDR3 has 15 residues.

The chain couples TRBV5-4 to TRBJ2-3; TRBD1 aligns across 8 bases. V shed 4 bases and J 4 bases; nucleotides not matched to a gene: 8. CDR1 SGHNT and CDR2 YYREEE come from the germline V gene (reference sequence). There are 15 residues in the CDR3. CDR3 DNA: TGTGCCAGCAGCCACCAGGGGGCGCGGGCAGATACGCAGTATTTT. Protein: CASSHQGARADTQYF.

V and J are TRBV10-2 and TRBJ2-7; 9 bases line up with TRBD1. Trimming cost V 6 bases and J 6 bases; bases outside gene matches: 9. In germline, CDR1 is WSHSY, CDR2 SAAADI. This CDR3 comprises 14 residues. The CDR3, as DNA: TGCGCCAGCAGATTGAGACAGGGGGTCGGCGAGCAGTACGTC. Translated: CASRLRQGVGEQYV.

This clone was recorded once. V and J are TRBV6-5 and TRBJ1-2, with 8 bases matching TRBD1. Germline-derived CDR1 and CDR2 are MNHEY and SVGAGI. The V and J ends lost 4 bases and 11 bases, in that order; junction bases with no gene match: 6. The CDR3 covers 12 residues. The CDR3 DNA reads TGTGCCAGCAGTTCGGACCGGACAGGGTACACCTTC. Its translation: CASSSDRTGYTF.

The chain recombines TRBV7-2 with TRBJ2-5; D is unclear. This CDR3 spans 14 amino acids. V was pared by 3 bases and J by 4 bases, with 12 bases between. Germline CDR1 SGHTA, CDR2 FQGNSA. The CDR3 here is CASSFGPGLETQYF. CDR3 sequence (DNA): TGTGCCAGCAGCTTCGGCCCTGGCCTAGAGACCCAGTACTTC.

V gene TRBV29-1 combines with J gene TRBJ2-1; 9 positions match TRBD2. V trimming: 1 base; J trimming: 6 bases; junction bases outside the gene matches: 19. The CDR3 contains 19 residues. Germline lookup yields CDR1 SQVTM and CDR2 ANQGSEA. CDR3 amino acids: CSVEGRLDVGGRARNEQFF. CDR3 nucleotides: TGCAGCGTTGAAGGCAGACTAGATGTCGGCGGGAGGGCGCGCAATGAGCAGTTCTTC.

This clone has only one observation. The rearrangement uses TRBV5-6 and TRBJ1-3; D ambiguous. V was shortened by 9 bases and J by 1 base, with 17 bases between the two germline ends. The germline CDR1 and CDR2 sequences are SGHDT and YYEEEE. This CDR3 has 15 residues. CDR3 DNA: TGTGCCAACGGGAGACATCTTTCTTCTGGAAACACCATATATTTT. Translation: CANGRHLSSGNTIYF.

V is TRBV6-1 and J is TRBJ2-7; D perhaps matches TRBD2 (6 bases). The CDR3 sequence is 15 residues long. CDR1 is MNHNS and CDR2 is SASEGT in the germline V gene. Deletions cut 5 bases from V and 6 bases from J, with 20 bases between. The CDR3: CASSMIRDSPREQYF. In DNA, the CDR3 is TGTGCCAGCAGTATGATTCGGGACTCGCCTCGCGAGCAGTACTTC.

The chain couples TRBV6-1 to TRBJ2-2; a weak D match, TRBD1 (7 bases). This CDR3 contains 13 residues. V gave up 3 bases and J gave up 6 bases, with 8 bases separating them. The germline V gene has CDR1 MNHNS and CDR2 SASEGT. DNA of the CDR3: TGTGCCAGCAGTGACAGGGGGGCCGGGGAGCTGTTTTTT. This gives the protein CASSDRGAGELFF.

The chain links TRBV19 to TRBJ2-3, with no clear D. The V gene lost 3 bases and the J gene lost 7 bases, with 14 bases spanning the gap. Germline values: CDR1 LNHDA, CDR2 SQIVND (reference sequence). The CDR3 runs 14 residues. The CDR3 sequence is CASSMGPKKNTQYF. The CDR3 DNA reads TGTGCCAGTAGTATGGGCCCAAAAAAAAATACGCAGTATTTT. The full variable domain, its missing parts supplied by reference TRBV19 and TRBJ2-3, is DGGITQSPKYLFRKEGQNVTLSCEQNLNHDAMYWYRQDPGQGLRLIYYSQIVNDFQKGDIAEGYSVSREKKESFPLTVTSAQKNPTAFYLCASSMGPKKNTQYFGPGTRLTVL.

The CDR3 sequence: CASSQEGGGASSYNSPLHF. DNA of the CDR3: TGCGCCAGCAGCCAAGAAGGAGGGGGGGCGAGCTCCTATAATTCACCCCTCCACTTT. V and J are TRBV4-1 and TRBJ1-6; D perhaps matches TRBD1 (6 bases). V lost 0 bases and J 0 bases, leaving 15 bases between the germline ends. The CDR3 runs 19 residues. Germline values: CDR1 MGHRA, CDR2 YSYEKL.

Judged by abundance, this clone is medium-sized. The J gene is TRBJ2-7, the V gene TRBV29-1, with TRBD1 as a possible D gene (6 bases). Trimming cost V 7 bases and J 1 base, with 14 bases left between them. The CDR3 extends over 13 amino acids. CDR1 and CDR2 (germline): SQVTM, ANQGSEA. This chain's CDR3 is CSARDTESYEQYF. CDR3 DNA: TGCAGCGCCCGGGACACAGAATCCTACGAGCAGTACTTC.

V usage is TRBV5-5 and J usage is TRBJ1-2; maybe TRBD1 (5 bases). Deletions cut 2 bases from V and 5 bases from J, with 10 bases between. CDR1 is SGHKS, CDR2 YYEKEE, per germline (reference sequence). The CDR3 sequence is 13 residues long. CDR3: CASSLSGEYGYTF. The CDR3 DNA reads as TGTGCCAGCAGCTTATCGGGGGAGTATGGCTACACCTTC.

The rearrangement links TRBV4-2 to TRBJ1-2; 7 bases map to TRBD1. CDR3 length: 17 amino acids. Germline CDR1 and CDR2: LGHNA and YNFKEQ. The junction had 15 bases not matched to a gene; V was cut back by 3 bases and J by 5 bases. The CDR3 protein is CASSQTPVPGGGYGYTF. The CDR3 coding sequence is TGTGCCAGCAGCCAGACACCGGTCCCAGGGGGAGGGTATGGCTACACCTTC.

This chain connects TRBV10-1 to TRBJ2-3, with D possibly TRBD2 on 5 matching bases. There are 14 residues in the CDR3. V gave up 3 bases and J gave up 4 bases, with 11 bases separating them. Germline V CDR1 and CDR2: WNHNN, SYGVQD (reference sequence). The CDR3: CASSEFGVADTQYF. In DNA form, the CDR3 reads TGCGCCAGCAGTGAATTCGGGGTAGCAGATACGCAGTATTTT.

The chain is built from TRBV7-9 and TRBJ2-3; D is possibly TRBD1 or TRBD2 (5 bases each). This CDR3 region has 13 residues. V was pared by 7 bases and J by 14 bases, with 22 bases between. The germline CDR1 and CDR2 sequences are SEHNR and FQNEAQ (reference sequence). CDR3 in DNA: TGTGCCAGCACTAACCGGAACGAGGGGCTTATGTATTTT. The encoded protein is CASTNRNEGLMYF.

The V gene is TRBV19, the J gene TRBJ1-5; D is undetermined. CDR1 is LNHDA, CDR2 SQIVND, per germline (reference sequence). V lost 1 base and J 2 bases, leaving 9 bases between the germline ends. CDR3 length: 15 residues. The CDR3 protein is CASSIVYEGNQPQHF. CDR3 DNA: TGTGCCAGTAGTATAGTCTATGAGGGCAATCAGCCCCAGCATTTT.

This chain links TRBV4-3 with TRBJ2-7; D remains ambiguous. This CDR3 contains 14 residues. Germline CDR1 LGHNA, CDR2 YSLEER. Trimming cost V 2 bases and J 2 bases, with 10 bases left between them. The CDR3 nucleotides read TGCGCCAGCAGCCAATCGTCTAACCCCTACGAGCAGTACTTC. It specifies CASSQSSNPYEQYF.

The chain carries TRBV29-1 and TRBJ1-1; D is undetermined. This CDR3 has 12 amino acids. The germline V gene encodes CDR1 SQVTM and CDR2 ANQGSEA. Between the trimmed V and J ends, which lost 7 bases and 1 base, there was a span of 10 bases. The CDR3 DNA reads as TGCAGCGGCTGCCACTCGAACACTGAAGCTTTCTTT. Translation gives CSGCHSNTEAFF.

The CDR3 DNA reads TGTGCCAGCAGTGAAGGGTCAGGCGAGCAGTACGTC. The encoded protein is CASSEGSGEQYV. The V gene is TRBV2, the J gene TRBJ2-7; unclear D gene. Trimming pared 1 base from V and 6 bases from J, leaving 7 bases between. The CDR3 runs 12 residues. Germline assignment: CDR1 SNHLY and CDR2 FYNNEI.

The chain recombines TRBV19 with TRBJ2-1, with TRBD2 matching 10 bases. V dropped 6 bases and J dropped 7; count of bases not matched to a gene: 9. The CDR3 consists of 15 residues. CDR1 LNHDA and CDR2 SQIVND come from the germline V gene (reference sequence). CDR3 coding DNA: TGTGCCAGTAGCCGCCTAGCGGGAGATTCGAATGAGCAGTTCTTC. It translates to CASSRLAGDSNEQFF.

A remark on this clone: The same CDR3 also results from other DNA sequences found in this sample. CDR3 in amino acids: CASSHRTGAYYGYTF. DNA of the CDR3: TGCGCCAGCAGCCATCGGACAGGGGCCTACTATGGCTACACCTTC. The genes are TRBV4-1 and TRBJ1-2; 9 nucleotides align to TRBD1. The CDR3 is 15 amino acids. The V gene end was trimmed by 3 bases and the J gene end by 3 bases; junction bases not matched to a gene: 5. Germline lookup yields CDR1 MGHRA and CDR2 YSYEKL.

The chain combines TRBV27 with TRBJ2-6; 10 nucleotides line up with TRBD2. CDR3 length: 17 residues. CDR1 and CDR2 (germline): MNHEY, SMNVEV (reference sequence). V shed 4 bases and J 0 bases; nucleotides not matched to a gene: 3. The CDR3 DNA is TGTGCCAGCAGTTCTTGGACTAGCGGCTCTGGGGCCAACGTCCTGACTTTC. Translated, it gives CASSSWTSGSGANVLTF.